The rows below give T cell receptor beta chains drawn from one sample of a study of radiotherapy plus CTLA-4 blockade in lung cancer. Sequenced by immunoSEQ multiplex PCR; TCRdb stores in-frame clones only, minus some. The profile shows 85,000 to 130,000 clones, over 65% of them singletons. Sequencing used peripheral blood, obtained from a patient treated with radiotherapy plus ipilimumab. These TCRs come from a human donor with non-small cell lung cancer that progressed on radiotherapy plus ipilimumab. Some clones in this sample may be carry-over from other donors' samples. Both conserved end residues are part of each CDR3. The D gene is left open where the match is weak. A clone size is listed for some rows: how often the clone was seen (once, few, many), or a class if it is expanded.

v_call: TRBV2
clone_size: NA
j_call: TRBJ2-5
d_call: NA
cdr3_aa: CASTIQGTQETQYF
cdr3_nt: TGTGCCAGCACGATCCAGGGGACACAAGAGACCCAATACTTC

v_call: TRBV10-3
clone_size: once
j_call: TRBJ2-6
d_call: NA
cdr3_aa: CAISEAEISGANVLTF
cdr3_nt: TGTGCCATCAGTGAAGCGGAGATCTCTGGGGCCAACGTCCTGACTTTC

v_call: TRBV19
clone_size: NA
j_call: TRBJ2-2
d_call: NA
cdr3_aa: CASRGGSPPTGELFF
cdr3_nt: TGTGCCAGTCGGGGTGGCAGCCCACCGACCGGGGAGCTGTTTTTT

v_call: TRBV5-1
clone_size: NA
j_call: TRBJ2-5
d_call: NA
cdr3_aa: CASSLQTQETQYF
cdr3_nt: TGCGCCAGCAGCTTGCAAACCCAAGAGACCCAGTACTTC

v_call: TRBV19
clone_size: NA
j_call: TRBJ1-3
d_call: TRBD1
cdr3_aa: CASTGDRVTGNTIYF
cdr3_nt: TGTGCCAGTACAGGGGACAGAGTCACTGGAAACACCATATATTTT

v_call: TRBV11-2
clone_size: NA
j_call: TRBJ2-7
d_call: NA
cdr3_aa: CASSFQQGEQYF
cdr3_nt: TGTGCCAGCAGCTTTCAACAAGGCGAGCAGTACTTC

v_call: TRBV2
clone_size: NA
j_call: TRBJ2-3
d_call: TRBD2
cdr3_aa: CASRDNLAGKSDTQYF
cdr3_nt: TGTGCCAGCAGGGACAATCTAGCGGGAAAGTCAGATACGCAGTATTTT

v_call: TRBV2
clone_size: NA
j_call: TRBJ2-2
d_call: NA
cdr3_aa: CASRATNTGELFF
cdr3_nt: TGTGCCAGCAGGGCCACGAACACCGGGGAGCTGTTTTTT

v_call: TRBV6-6
clone_size: NA
j_call: TRBJ1-2
d_call: NA
cdr3_aa: CASSRQATNYGYTF
cdr3_nt: TGTGCCAGCAGTAGACAGGCCACTAACTATGGCTACACCTTC

v_call: TRBV7-7
clone_size: NA
j_call: TRBJ2-2
d_call: TRBD1
cdr3_aa: CASGGQGANTGELFF
cdr3_nt: TGTGCTAGCGGGGGACAGGGGGCGAACACCGGGGAGCTGTTTTTT

v_call: TRBV4-2
clone_size: NA
j_call: TRBJ1-4
d_call: TRBD1
cdr3_aa: CASSQGPGQGAEKLFF
cdr3_nt: TGTGCCAGCAGCCAAGGCCCGGGACAGGGGGCTGAAAAACTGTTTTTT

v_call: TRBV5-1
clone_size: NA
j_call: TRBJ2-5
d_call: NA
cdr3_aa: CASRRTAIQETQYF
cdr3_nt: TGCGCCAGCAGGAGGACAGCTATTCAAGAGACCCAGTACTTC

v_call: TRBV5-6
clone_size: NA
j_call: TRBJ2-7
d_call: NA
cdr3_aa: CASSLLRGFHEQYF
cdr3_nt: TGTGCCAGCAGCTTGCTTCGGGGGTTCCACGAGCAGTACTTC

v_call: TRBV11-2
clone_size: NA
j_call: TRBJ2-7
d_call: NA
cdr3_aa: CASSPIGRGSYEQYF
cdr3_nt: TGTGCCAGCAGCCCCATTGGTAGGGGTTCCTACGAGCAGTACTTC

v_call: TRBV7-2
clone_size: NA
j_call: TRBJ1-2
d_call: NA
cdr3_aa: CASSLVVGLPKGYTF
cdr3_nt: TGTGCCAGCAGCTTAGTAGTCGGGTTACCGAAGGGCTACACCTTC

v_call: TRBV23-1
clone_size: NA
j_call: TRBJ2-7
d_call: NA
cdr3_aa: CASSQSRGGGTYEQYF
cdr3_nt: TGCGCCAGCAGTCAATCCCGGGGCGGAGGTACCTACGAGCAGTACTTC

v_call: TRBV5-1
clone_size: NA
j_call: TRBJ2-5
d_call: NA
cdr3_aa: CASSLGTAYRETQYF
cdr3_nt: TGCGCCAGCAGCTTGGGGACAGCTTATCGAGAGACCCAGTACTTC

v_call: TRBV7-8
clone_size: NA
j_call: TRBJ2-5
d_call: NA
cdr3_aa: CASSLEPQETQYF
cdr3_nt: TGTGCCAGCAGCTTAGAGCCGCAAGAGACCCAGTACTTC

v_call: TRBV14
clone_size: NA
j_call: TRBJ2-7
d_call: NA
cdr3_aa: CASSPRGGYEQYF
cdr3_nt: TGTGCCAGCAGCCCTAGAGGGGGCTACGAGCAGTACTTC

v_call: TRBV10-3
clone_size: NA
j_call: TRBJ1-5
d_call: NA
cdr3_aa: CAISESEGPSNQPQHF
cdr3_nt: TGTGCCATCAGTGAGTCGGAGGGTCCTAGCAATCAGCCCCAGCATTTT

v_call: TRBV11-2
clone_size: NA
j_call: TRBJ2-3
d_call: TRBD2
cdr3_aa: CASSHGLAGRTDTQYF
cdr3_nt: TGTGCCAGCAGCCACGGACTAGCGGGCCGCACAGATACGCAGTATTTT

v_call: TRBV6-5
clone_size: few
j_call: TRBJ1-6
d_call: TRBD1
cdr3_aa: CASSYPSTGANSPLHF
cdr3_nt: TGTGCCAGCAGTTACCCCTCGACAGGGGCAAATTCACCCCTCCACTTT

v_call: TRBV6-5
clone_size: NA
j_call: TRBJ1-1
d_call: NA
cdr3_aa: CASSYWAAGSLLAFF
cdr3_nt: TGTGCCAGCAGTTACTGGGCGGCAGGGTCTCTTTTAGCTTTCTTT

v_call: TRBV4-3
clone_size: NA
j_call: TRBJ1-5
d_call: NA
cdr3_aa: CASSQETGQPQHF
cdr3_nt: TGCGCCAGCAGCCAGGAGACGGGTCAGCCCCAGCATTTT

v_call: TRBV7-6
clone_size: NA
j_call: TRBJ2-3
d_call: TRBD2
cdr3_aa: CASSLGLAGGADTQYF
cdr3_nt: TGTGCCAGCAGCTTAGGGCTAGCGGGGGGGGCAGATACGCAGTATTTT

v_call: TRBV27
clone_size: NA
j_call: TRBJ2-7
d_call: TRBD1
cdr3_aa: CASKQTTGGESYEQYF
cdr3_nt: TGTGCCAGCAAACAAACGACAGGGGGCGAGTCCTACGAGCAGTACTTC

v_call: TRBV7-2
clone_size: NA
j_call: TRBJ1-2
d_call: NA
cdr3_aa: CASSPNPYGYTF
cdr3_nt: TGTGCCAGCAGCCCAAACCCGTATGGCTACACCTTC

v_call: TRBV5-1
clone_size: once
j_call: TRBJ2-5
d_call: NA
cdr3_aa: CASSLASGTWTQYF
cdr3_nt: TGCGCCAGCAGCTTGGCCTCTGGGACCTGGACCCAGTACTTC

v_call: TRBV2
clone_size: NA
j_call: TRBJ2-1
d_call: NA
cdr3_aa: CASRGSGGSSYNEQFF
cdr3_nt: TGTGCCAGCAGAGGTTCTGGGGGCAGCTCCTACAATGAGCAGTTCTTC

v_call: TRBV2
clone_size: NA
j_call: TRBJ2-1
d_call: TRBD2
cdr3_aa: CASSEDRLAVHNEQFF
cdr3_nt: TGTGCCAGCAGCGAGGATAGGCTAGCGGTACACAATGAGCAGTTCTTC

v_call: TRBV5-1
clone_size: NA
j_call: TRBJ2-7
d_call: NA
cdr3_aa: CASSSLGNEQYF
cdr3_nt: TGCGCCAGCAGCTCCCTGGGGAACGAGCAGTACTTC

v_call: TRBV7-8
clone_size: NA
j_call: TRBJ2-5
d_call: TRBD1
cdr3_aa: CASSHHRGDEETQYF
cdr3_nt: TGTGCCAGCAGCCACCACAGGGGGGATGAGGAGACCCAGTACTTC

v_call: TRBV7-2
clone_size: few
j_call: TRBJ1-4
d_call: NA
cdr3_aa: CASSLGVGEKLFF
cdr3_nt: TGTGCCAGCAGCTTAGGGGTCGGGGAAAAACTGTTTTTT

v_call: TRBV4-3
clone_size: NA
j_call: TRBJ2-1
d_call: NA
cdr3_aa: CASSRAPKGRSVDEQFF
cdr3_nt: TGCGCCAGCAGCCGAGCCCCCAAGGGGAGATCCGTCGATGAGCAGTTCTTC

v_call: TRBV28
clone_size: NA
j_call: TRBJ2-4
d_call: TRBD1
cdr3_aa: CASSSPTTGSKNIQYF
cdr3_nt: TGTGCCAGCAGTTCCCCCACGACAGGGTCCAAAAACATTCAGTACTTC

v_call: TRBV5-4
clone_size: NA
j_call: TRBJ2-7
d_call: TRBD1
cdr3_aa: CASSGRTGVSYEQYF
cdr3_nt: TGTGCCAGCAGTGGGCGCACAGGGGTATCCTACGAGCAGTACTTC

v_call: TRBV6-5
clone_size: NA
j_call: TRBJ1-1
d_call: NA
cdr3_aa: CASSYSILTEVTEAFF
cdr3_nt: TGTGCCAGCAGTTACTCGATCTTGACAGAAGTCACTGAAGCTTTCTTT

v_call: TRBV6-6
clone_size: NA
j_call: TRBJ2-1
d_call: NA
cdr3_aa: CASSSTTGTEQFF
cdr3_nt: TGTGCCAGCAGTTCCACAACCGGGACCGAGCAGTTCTTC

v_call: TRBV7-6
clone_size: NA
j_call: TRBJ2-2
d_call: NA
cdr3_aa: CASSLAPAADAAGELFF
cdr3_nt: TGTGCCAGCAGCTTAGCGCCGGCGGCGGACGCGGCCGGGGAGCTGTTTTTT

v_call: TRBV19
clone_size: NA
j_call: TRBJ1-6
d_call: NA
cdr3_aa: CASSRGSEVSPLHF
cdr3_nt: TGTGCCAGTAGTAGGGGCTCAGAGGTTTCACCCCTCCACTTT

v_call: TRBV6-4
clone_size: NA
j_call: TRBJ2-3
d_call: TRBD2
cdr3_aa: CARIPAGGPDAADTQYF
cdr3_nt: TGTGCCAGGATCCCAGCGGGGGGGCCCGATGCGGCAGATACGCAGTATTTT

v_call: TRBV11-1
clone_size: NA
j_call: TRBJ2-7
d_call: NA
cdr3_aa: CASSLAAPKAREQYF
cdr3_nt: TGTGCCAGCAGCTTAGCGGCCCCCAAAGCGCGCGAGCAGTACTTC

v_call: TRBV14
clone_size: once
j_call: TRBJ1-2
d_call: TRBD1
cdr3_aa: CASSQGTGYGYTF
cdr3_nt: TGTGCCAGCAGCCAAGGGACAGGCTATGGCTACACCTTC

v_call: TRBV11-1
clone_size: once
j_call: TRBJ2-1
d_call: NA
cdr3_aa: CASSLNAGSSSYNEQFF
cdr3_nt: TGTGCCAGCAGCTTGAACGCAGGGAGCAGCTCCTACAATGAGCAGTTCTTC

v_call: TRBV7-9
clone_size: NA
j_call: TRBJ2-5
d_call: NA
cdr3_aa: CASSLQTLQETQYF
cdr3_nt: TGTGCCAGCAGCTTGCAGACACTACAAGAGACCCAGTACTTC

v_call: TRBV28
clone_size: NA
j_call: TRBJ1-1
d_call: TRBD1
cdr3_aa: CASSLAGQGRVRTEAFF
cdr3_nt: TGTGCCAGTAGTTTAGCCGGACAGGGACGAGTTCGGACTGAAGCTTTCTTT

v_call: TRBV5-4
clone_size: NA
j_call: TRBJ1-1
d_call: NA
cdr3_aa: CASRTGLNTEAFF
cdr3_nt: TGTGCCAGCAGAACGGGTCTGAACACTGAAGCTTTCTTT

v_call: TRBV4-1
clone_size: NA
j_call: TRBJ2-3
d_call: TRBD1
cdr3_aa: CASSLQQGGTDTQYF
cdr3_nt: TGCGCCAGCAGCCTACAACAGGGGGGCACAGATACGCAGTATTTT

v_call: TRBV5-1
clone_size: NA
j_call: TRBJ2-1
d_call: NA
cdr3_aa: CASSLSGSYNEQFF
cdr3_nt: TGCGCCAGCAGCTTAAGCGGGTCCTACAATGAGCAGTTCTTC

v_call: TRBV7-2
clone_size: NA
j_call: TRBJ2-1
d_call: TRBD1
cdr3_aa: CASSLVGTGLYNEQFF
cdr3_nt: TGTGCCAGCAGCTTAGTGGGGACAGGGTTATACAATGAGCAGTTCTTC

v_call: TRBV5-1
clone_size: NA
j_call: TRBJ2-7
d_call: TRBD2
cdr3_aa: CASSREGSGSYEQYF
cdr3_nt: TGCGCCAGCAGCCGGGAGGGTAGCGGCTCCTACGAGCAGTACTTC